The next 30 T cell receptor beta chains were all read from a single sample in a study of blood T cell repertoires in COVID-19. Assay used: immunoSEQ multiplex PCR; TCRdb lists only in-frame clones, some missing. The sample has tens of thousands of clones; 75% to 90% are singletons. The sequenced material came from peripheral blood. These receptors all stem from an elderly man with acute or convalescent COVID-19.

The sample holds a few counts of this clone. J is TRBJ1-5 and V is TRBV28; 9 bases are shared with TRBD1. The CDR3 extends over 15 amino acids. With 5 bases clipped from V and 7 bases from J, the junction kept 9 bases outside the gene matches. Germline values: CDR1 MDHEN, CDR2 SYDVKM. The CDR3 spells CASSITGGLGQPQHF. DNA for the CDR3: TGTGCCAGCAGTATCACAGGGGGCCTGGGGCAGCCCCAGCATTTT. The full variable domain, in which reference TRBV28 and TRBJ1-5 provide the parts outside the CDR3, is DVKVTQSSRYLVKRTGEKVFLECVQDMDHENMFWYRQDPGLGLRLIYFSYDVKMKEKGDIPEGYSVSREKKERFSLILESASTNQTSMYLCASSITGGLGQPQHFGDGTRLSIL.

In this sample, this clone turned up a few times. The chain is built from TRBV6-2 or TRBV6-3 and TRBJ1-2; 8 bases agree with TRBD1. Trimming cost V 1 base and J 6 bases; bases outside gene matches: 13. The CDR3 has 17 residues. In germline, CDR1 is MNHEY, CDR2 SVGEGT. CDR3 residues: CASSYLDRAPLGNGYTF. DNA of the CDR3: TGTGCCAGCAGTTACTTGGACAGGGCGCCCCTGGGTAATGGCTACACCTTC.

The chain links TRBV7-2 to TRBJ1-5; D possibly corresponds to TRBD1 (6 bases). CDR1 SGHTA and CDR2 FQGNSA come from the germline V gene. The germline V and J ends were trimmed by 5 bases and 0 bases, with 11 bases remaining between them. The CDR3 is 15 amino acids. The CDR3 sequence: CASSARTDSNQPQHF. CDR3 in DNA: TGTGCCAGCAGCGCGCGGACAGATAGCAATCAGCCCCAGCATTTT.

The chain couples TRBV27 to TRBJ2-6; TRBD2 aligns across 10 bases. Germline V gene sequence: CDR1 MNHEY, CDR2 SMNVEV (reference sequence). The CDR3 has 18 residues. V was clipped by 5 bases and J by 0 bases; unmatched bases: 7. The CDR3 loop reads CASSTVAGGNSGANVLTF. The CDR3 DNA reads TGTGCCAGCAGTACCGTAGCGGGGGGTAACTCTGGGGCCAACGTCCTGACTTTC.

The rearrangement links TRBV21-1 to TRBJ1-1; the table's D call, TRBD1, has no DNA check behind it. TRBV21-1 is noted as a pseudogene. The CDR3 covers 14 residues. DNA for the CDR3: TGTGCCAGCAGGACAGGGGAGATGAACACTGAAGCTTTCTTT. As protein: CASRTGEMNTEAFF.

The CDR3 DNA sequence: TGTGCCAGCAGTTCTCCATCAGGTTTCTCCTACGAGCAGTACTTC. It specifies CASSSPSGFSYEQYF. The rearrangement joins TRBV6-5 to TRBJ2-7; D gene unclear. V was clipped by 4 bases and J by 0 bases, with 13 bases between them. The CDR3 has 15 residues. From germline, CDR1 is MNHEY and CDR2 SVGAGI.

The chain carries TRBV7-2 and TRBJ2-7; 10 bases line up with TRBD1. The length of the CDR3 is 16 residues. After removal of 5 bases from V and 0 bases from J, the junction contained 7 bases not matched to a gene. Germline-derived CDR1 and CDR2 are SGHTA and FQGNSA. CDR3 sequence (DNA): TGTGCCAGCAGCCTAATAGGACAGGGGGTCTCCTACGAGCAGTACTTC. Protein sequence: CASSLIGQGVSYEQYF.

The chain employs TRBV21-1 and TRBJ1-2; TRBD1, as called in the table, went unchecked against the DNA. TRBV21-1 has pseudogene status. The CDR3 spans 15 residues. CDR3 residues: CASSARRGANYGYTF. The CDR3 bases are TGTGCCAGCAGCGCACGCAGGGGAGCTAACTATGGCTACACCTTC.

This clone has just one count. The V call is TRBV13, the J call TRBJ1-4; 9 bases are shared with TRBD1. The CDR3 covers 15 residues. J lost 7 bases, V lost 2 bases, and 5 bases had no gene match. Germline V gives CDR1 PRHDT, CDR2 FYEKMQ (reference sequence). In DNA form, the CDR3 reads TGTGCCAGCAGCTTACAGCCGGACAGGGGTGAAAAACTGTTTTTT. Translating it yields CASSLQPDRGEKLFF. The full variable domain, completed using reference TRBV13 and TRBJ1-4, is AAGVIQSPRHLIKEKRETATLKCYPIPRHDTVYWYQQGPGQDPQFLISFYEKMQSDKGSIPDRFSAQQFSDYHSELNMSSLELGDSALYFCASSLQPDRGEKLFFGSGTQLSVL.

The chain uses TRBV27 and TRBJ2-7; perhaps TRBD1 as D (6 bases). The CDR3 totals 14 residues. V lost 6 bases and J 8 bases, leaving 20 bases between the germline ends. Germline CDR1 and CDR2: MNHEY and SMNVEV (reference sequence). CDR3 DNA sequence: TGTGCCAGCAGCTCTACAGGGATTCTGGACAAGCAGTACTTC. Its translation is CASSSTGILDKQYF.

This clone was seen once. The chain combines TRBV7-2 with TRBJ1-1; D gene uncertain. Germline values: CDR1 SGHTA, CDR2 FQGNSA. This CDR3 contains 15 residues. The V end was cut by 3 bases, the J end by 1 base, with 12 bases between. This CDR3 reads CASSFSRDSNTEAFF. CDR3 DNA: TGTGCCAGCAGCTTTTCACGGGATTCGAACACTGAAGCTTTCTTT.

This clone was observed at least ten times. This sequence joins TRBV12-5 and TRBJ2-1; D is unresolved. CDR3 length equals 11 residues. Trimming pared 6 bases from V and 9 bases from J, leaving 9 bases between. Germline V gene data show CDR1 as LGHNT and CDR2 as FRNRAP. The CDR3 DNA reads as TGTGCTAGTGGAATCCAGGCTGAGCAGTTCTTC. Encoded protein: CASGIQAEQFF.

This clone showed up just once. This chain connects TRBV9 to TRBJ2-3; a weak D match, TRBD2 (5 bases). The CDR3 runs to 15 residues. V lost 0 bases, J lost 2 bases, and 10 bases lay in between. Germline V gives CDR1 SGDLS, CDR2 YYNGEE. The CDR3 coding sequence is TGTGCCAGCAGCGTAGGTGTGGGAGCCACAGATACGCAGTATTTT. It is translated as CASSVGVGATDTQYF.

The rearrangement links TRBV19 to TRBJ2-3; TRBD1 might be the D (6 bases). Trimming removed 5 bases at V and 0 bases at J, with 18 bases between. Germline V gene lookup returns CDR1 LNHDA and CDR2 SQIVND (reference sequence). The CDR3 spans 17 residues. CDR3 in DNA: TGTGCCAGTAGTCTTGGTGGGGGACAACTTAGCACAGATACGCAGTATTTT. Translated, it gives CASSLGGGQLSTDTQYF.

The J gene is TRBJ2-7, the V gene TRBV6-5, with TRBD2 matching over 7 bases. From germline, CDR1 is MNHEY and CDR2 SVGAGI. J was trimmed by 2 bases and V by 2 bases; bases with no gene match: 3. The CDR3 runs 14 residues. This CDR3 reads CASSYGRGAYEQYF. DNA of the CDR3: TGTGCCAGCAGTTACGGGAGGGGAGCCTACGAGCAGTACTTC.

CDR3 amino acids: CASSRGLVKETQYF. CDR3 nucleotide sequence: TGTGCCAGCAGCCGGGGACTAGTTAAAGAGACCCAGTACTTC. This rearrangement joins TRBV7-2 to TRBJ2-5; TRBD2 agrees at 8 bases. Germline CDR1 SGHTA, CDR2 FQGNSA. The V gene end was trimmed by 5 bases and the J gene end by 3 bases; junction bases not matched to a gene: 5. The CDR3 sequence is 14 residues long. Based on the CDR3 plus reference TRBV7-2 and TRBJ2-5, the full variable domain is GAGVSQSPSNKVTEKGKDVELRCDPISGHTALYWYRQSLGQGLEFLIYFQGNSAPDKSGLPSDRFSAERTGGSVSTLTIQRTQQEDSAVYLCASSRGLVKETQYFGPGTRLLVL.

The CDR3 bases are TGCAGCGTTGCGCCCCGGGGGAACACTGAAGCTTTCTTT. Amino acid sequence: CSVAPRGNTEAFF. V gene TRBV29-1 combines with J gene TRBJ1-1; D gene uncertain. This CDR3 has 13 amino acids. Trimming pared 4 bases from V and 1 base from J, leaving 10 bases between. CDR1 and CDR2 (germline): SQVTM, ANQGSEA.

This chain connects TRBV9 to TRBJ1-1; D not certain. Germline assignment: CDR1 SGDLS and CDR2 YYNGEE. V lost 0 bases, J lost 0 bases, and 6 bases lay in between. The CDR3 spans 14 residues. CDR3 coding DNA: TGTGCCAGCAGCGTAGAAAACTTGAACACTGAAGCTTTCTTT. This gives the protein CASSVENLNTEAFF.

This clone was observed a single time. V and J are TRBV18 and TRBJ1-1; the D is unclear. V was trimmed by 3 bases and J by 0 bases, leaving 14 bases between them. The CDR3 totals 16 residues. Germline lookup yields CDR1 KGHSH and CDR2 LQKENI. The CDR3 here is CASSPSEQHMNTEAFF. The CDR3 nucleotides read TGTGCCAGCTCACCTAGTGAACAGCACATGAACACTGAAGCTTTCTTT.

The chain couples TRBV29-1 to TRBJ2-2, with TRBD2 identical over 12 bases. Unmatched junction bases numbered 11, after V lost 4 bases and J lost 2 bases. This CDR3 is built from 18 residues. Germline assignment: CDR1 SQVTM and CDR2 ANQGSEA. CDR3 coding DNA: TGCAGCGTTGCCCTCCTTCTAGCGGGGGGGGCTAACACCGGGGAGCTGTTTTTT. It yields the protein CSVALLLAGGANTGELFF.

This clone has just one count. The CDR3 nucleotides read TGTGCCAGTATGAGGGATCTGGGCACCGGGGAGCTGTTTTTT. This gives the protein CASMRDLGTGELFF. V usage is TRBV19 and J usage is TRBJ2-2; perhaps TRBD2 as D (5 bases). The CDR3 has 14 residues. CDR1 and CDR2 from the germline V gene are LNHDA and SQIVND (reference sequence). Trimming removed 7 bases from V and 4 bases from J, with 13 bases in between.

The genes are TRBV6-1 and TRBJ2-3, with D maybe TRBD2 (5 bases). Germline V gene lookup returns CDR1 MNHNS and CDR2 SASEGT. The CDR3 runs to 15 residues. The V end lost 0 bases, the J end lost 6 bases, and 13 bases lay between the germline ends. CDR3 sequence reads: CASSEALGRYDTQYF. Here the CDR3 DNA reads TGTGCCAGCAGTGAAGCCCTGGGGAGATACGATACGCAGTATTTT.

This rearrangement joins TRBV18 to TRBJ2-2, with 11 bases lining up with TRBD2. Germline V lookup: CDR1 KGHSH, CDR2 LQKENI. Germline trimming cut 0 bases from V and 5 bases from J; bases unmatched to any gene: 5. The CDR3 has 17 residues. The CDR3 protein is CASSPPSGRAATGELFF. CDR3 DNA: TGTGCCAGCTCACCACCTAGCGGGAGGGCCGCGACCGGGGAGCTGTTTTTT.

CDR3 in DNA: TGCAGCGTTGATAGTACTAGCGGGGCGCACACAGATACGCAGTATTTT. This encodes CSVDSTSGAHTDTQYF. V is TRBV29-1 and J is TRBJ2-3; 10 bases agree with TRBD2. The length of the CDR3 is 16 residues. With 3 bases clipped from V and 2 bases from J, the junction kept 8 bases outside the gene matches. The germline CDR1 and CDR2 sequences are SQVTM and ANQGSEA.

This clone was detected only once. The J gene is TRBJ2-1, the V gene TRBV5-4; 8 bases align to TRBD1. The V segment lost 3 bases and the J segment 4 bases; nucleotides outside the gene matches: 3. Germline-derived CDR1 and CDR2 are SGHNT and YYREEE (reference sequence). The CDR3 loop spans 14 amino acids. In nucleotides, the CDR3 is TGTGCCAGCAGCTGGGACAGGCAATACAATGAGCAGTTCTTC. This encodes CASSWDRQYNEQFF.

The chain joins TRBV19 to TRBJ2-5; TRBD2 agrees at 10 bases. Germline loops: CDR1 LNHDA, CDR2 SQIVND (reference sequence). The CDR3 has 16 amino acids. Trimming took 8 bases from V and 4 from J; bases not matched to a gene: 13. In nucleotides, the CDR3 is TGTGCCAGTTCCTACGGGTATAGCGGGGGGTCAGAGACCCAGTACTTC. This encodes CASSYGYSGGSETQYF.

The rearrangement uses TRBV27 and TRBJ1-1, with 7 bases lining up with TRBD1. Germline-derived CDR1 and CDR2 are MNHEY and SMNVEV (reference sequence). Trimming cost V 4 bases and J 0 bases; bases outside gene matches: 5. CDR3 size: 15 residues. As DNA, the CDR3 is TGTGCCAGCAGTTCGGGACAGCTCCTGAACACTGAAGCTTTCTTT. It yields the protein CASSSGQLLNTEAFF.

The gene calls are TRBV12-5 and TRBJ1-1; D unclear. This CDR3 has 14 residues. V was trimmed by 7 bases and J by 2 bases, leaving 14 bases between them. CDR1 and CDR2 (germline): LGHNT, FRNRAP. The CDR3 sequence is CASALAGSNTEAFF. The CDR3 DNA follows: TGTGCTAGTGCCCTCGCGGGTTCCAACACTGAAGCTTTCTTT.

This rearrangement joins TRBV5-1 to TRBJ2-2; maybe TRBD1 (9 bases). The CDR3 length is 17 residues. V was shortened by 9 bases and J by 3 bases, with 24 bases between the two germline ends. Germline loops: CDR1 SGHRS, CDR2 YFSETQ. CDR3 loop: CATTGQGTRAYTGELFF. Here the CDR3 DNA reads TGCGCCACCACAGGACAGGGGACTAGGGCATACACCGGGGAGCTGTTTTTT.

This chain connects TRBV4-2 to TRBJ2-7; 14 nucleotides agree with TRBD2. V was clipped by 0 bases and J by 0 bases; unmatched bases: 4. The germline V gene has CDR1 LGHNA and CDR2 YNFKEQ. CDR3 size: 18 residues. This CDR3 reads CASSQDLGTSGSSYEQYF. The CDR3, as DNA: TGTGCCAGCAGCCAAGATCTTGGGACTAGCGGGAGCTCCTACGAGCAGTACTTC.